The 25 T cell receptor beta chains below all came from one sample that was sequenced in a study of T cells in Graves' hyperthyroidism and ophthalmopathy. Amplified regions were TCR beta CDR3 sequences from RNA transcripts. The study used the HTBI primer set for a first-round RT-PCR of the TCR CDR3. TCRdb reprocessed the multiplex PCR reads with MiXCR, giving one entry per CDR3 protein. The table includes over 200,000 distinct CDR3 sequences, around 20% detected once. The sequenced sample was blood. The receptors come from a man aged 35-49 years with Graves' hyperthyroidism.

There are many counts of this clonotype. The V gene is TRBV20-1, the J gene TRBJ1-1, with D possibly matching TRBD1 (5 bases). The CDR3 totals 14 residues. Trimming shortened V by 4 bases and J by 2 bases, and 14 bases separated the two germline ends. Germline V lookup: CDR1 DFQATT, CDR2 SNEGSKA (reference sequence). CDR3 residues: CSANVMGRNTEAFF. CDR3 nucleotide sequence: TGCAGTGCTAATGTTATGGGGCGAAACACTGAAGCTTTCTTT.

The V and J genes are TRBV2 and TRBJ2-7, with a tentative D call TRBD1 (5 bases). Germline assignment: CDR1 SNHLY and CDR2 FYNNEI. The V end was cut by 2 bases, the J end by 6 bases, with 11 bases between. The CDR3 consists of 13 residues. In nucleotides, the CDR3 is TGTGCCAGCAGTGAACAGGGTCCGGGCGAGCAGTACTTC. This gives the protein CASSEQGPGEQYF.

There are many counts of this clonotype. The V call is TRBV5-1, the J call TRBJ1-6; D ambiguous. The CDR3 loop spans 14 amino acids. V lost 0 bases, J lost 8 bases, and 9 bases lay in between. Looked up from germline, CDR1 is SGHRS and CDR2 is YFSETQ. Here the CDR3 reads CASSLGGQDSPLHF. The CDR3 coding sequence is TGCGCCAGCAGCTTGGGGGGTCAAGATTCACCCCTCCACTTT.

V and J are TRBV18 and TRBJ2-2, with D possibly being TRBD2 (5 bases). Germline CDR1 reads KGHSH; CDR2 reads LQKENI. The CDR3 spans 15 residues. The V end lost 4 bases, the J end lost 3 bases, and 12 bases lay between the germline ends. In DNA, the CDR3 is TGTGCCAGCTCACGGGGAGACTCGGACACCGGGGAGCTGTTTTTT. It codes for CASSRGDSDTGELFF.

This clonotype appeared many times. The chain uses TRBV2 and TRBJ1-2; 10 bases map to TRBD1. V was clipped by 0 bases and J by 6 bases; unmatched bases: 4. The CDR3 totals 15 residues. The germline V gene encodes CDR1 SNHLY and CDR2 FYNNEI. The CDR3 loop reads CASSEAWDRGNGYTF. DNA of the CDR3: TGTGCCAGCAGTGAAGCCTGGGACAGGGGTAATGGCTACACCTTC.

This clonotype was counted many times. The CDR3 region is CATSRRRTSGTDTQYF. Here the CDR3 DNA reads TGTGCCACCAGCAGAAGGAGGACTAGCGGCACAGATACGCAGTATTTT. The gene calls are TRBV15 and TRBJ2-3, with TRBD2 matching 9 bases. The CDR3 contains 16 residues. The germline CDR1 and CDR2 sequences are LNHNV and YYDKDF (reference sequence). Trimming removed 2 bases from V and 1 base from J; junction bases left unmatched: 4. The complete variable domain, with remaining parts taken from reference TRBV15 and TRBJ2-3, reads DAMVIQNPRYQVTQFGKPVTLSCSQTLNHNVMYWYQQKSSQAPKLLFHYYDKDFNNEADTPDNFQSRRPNTSFCFLDIRSPGLGDTAMYLCATSRRRTSGTDTQYFGPGTRLTVL.

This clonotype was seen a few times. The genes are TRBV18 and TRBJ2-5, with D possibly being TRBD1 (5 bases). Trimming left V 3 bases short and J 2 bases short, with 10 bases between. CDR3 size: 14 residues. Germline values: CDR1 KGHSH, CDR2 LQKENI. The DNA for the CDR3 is TGTGCCAGCTCACCGACAGTAAGACAAGAGACCCAGTACTTC. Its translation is CASSPTVRQETQYF.

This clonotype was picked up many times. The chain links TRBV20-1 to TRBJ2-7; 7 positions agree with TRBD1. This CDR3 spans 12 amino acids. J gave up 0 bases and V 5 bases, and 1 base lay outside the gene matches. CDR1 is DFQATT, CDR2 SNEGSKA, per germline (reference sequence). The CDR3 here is CSADRDSYEQYF. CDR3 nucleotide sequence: TGCAGTGCTGACAGGGACTCCTACGAGCAGTACTTC.

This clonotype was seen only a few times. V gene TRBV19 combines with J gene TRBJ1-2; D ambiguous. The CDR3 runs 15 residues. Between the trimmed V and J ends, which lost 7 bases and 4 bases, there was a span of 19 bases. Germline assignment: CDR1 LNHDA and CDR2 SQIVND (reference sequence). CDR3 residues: CASIAYSGWLYGYTF. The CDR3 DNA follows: TGTGCCAGTATCGCCTACAGTGGGTGGCTCTATGGCTACACCTTC.

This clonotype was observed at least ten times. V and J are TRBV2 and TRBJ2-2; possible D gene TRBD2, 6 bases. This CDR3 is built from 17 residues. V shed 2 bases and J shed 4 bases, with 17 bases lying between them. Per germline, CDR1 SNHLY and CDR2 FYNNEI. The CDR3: CASSEMGGYEPTGELFF. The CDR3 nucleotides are TGTGCCAGCAGTGAAATGGGGGGTTACGAACCCACCGGGGAGCTGTTTTTT.

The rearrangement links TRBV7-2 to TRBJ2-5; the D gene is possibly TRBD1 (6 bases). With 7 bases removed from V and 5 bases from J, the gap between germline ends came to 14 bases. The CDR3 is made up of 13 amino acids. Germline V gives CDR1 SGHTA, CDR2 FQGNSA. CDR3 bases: TGTGCCAGCAAAAATCAGGGGACGGAGACCCAGTACTTC. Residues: CASKNQGTETQYF.

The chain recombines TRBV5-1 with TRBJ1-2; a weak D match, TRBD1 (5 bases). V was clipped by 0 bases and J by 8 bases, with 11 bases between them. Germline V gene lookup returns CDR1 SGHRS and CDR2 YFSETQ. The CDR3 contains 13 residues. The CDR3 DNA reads TGCGCCAGCAGCTTGGCTGGGACGTCCGGCTACACCTTC. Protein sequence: CASSLAGTSGYTF. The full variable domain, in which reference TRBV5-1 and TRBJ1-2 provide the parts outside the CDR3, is KAGVTQTPRYLIKTRGQQVTLSCSPISGHRSVSWYQQTPGQGLQFLFEYFSETQRNKGNFPGRFSGRQFSNSRSEMNVSTLELGDSALYLCASSLAGTSGYTFGSGTRLTVV.

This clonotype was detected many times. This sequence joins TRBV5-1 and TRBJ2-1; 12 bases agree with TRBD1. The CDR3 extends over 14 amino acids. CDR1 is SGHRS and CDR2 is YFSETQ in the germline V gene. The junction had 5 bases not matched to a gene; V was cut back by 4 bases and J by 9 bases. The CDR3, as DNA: TGCGCCAGCAGCCGGGACAGGGGGCTTACTGAGCAGTTCTTC. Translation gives CASSRDRGLTEQFF.

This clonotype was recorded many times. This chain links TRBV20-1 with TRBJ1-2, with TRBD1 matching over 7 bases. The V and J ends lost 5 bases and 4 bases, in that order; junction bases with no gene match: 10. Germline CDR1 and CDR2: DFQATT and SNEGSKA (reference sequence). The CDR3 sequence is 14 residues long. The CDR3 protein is CSAEGYRGGYGYTF. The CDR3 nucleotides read TGCAGTGCTGAGGGCTACAGGGGCGGCTATGGCTACACCTTC.

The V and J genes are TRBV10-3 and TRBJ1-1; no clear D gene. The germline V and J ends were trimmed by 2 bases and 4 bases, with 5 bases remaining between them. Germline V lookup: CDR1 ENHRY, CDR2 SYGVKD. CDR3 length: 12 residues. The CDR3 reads CAISEESTEAFF. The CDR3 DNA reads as TGTGCCATCAGTGAGGAGAGCACTGAAGCTTTCTTT.

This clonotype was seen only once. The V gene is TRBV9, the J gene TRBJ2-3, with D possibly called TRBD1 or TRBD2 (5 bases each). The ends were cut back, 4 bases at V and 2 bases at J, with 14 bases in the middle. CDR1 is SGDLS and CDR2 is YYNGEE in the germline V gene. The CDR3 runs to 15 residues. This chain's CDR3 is CASSTGTYITDTQYF. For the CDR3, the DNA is TGTGCCAGCAGCACCGGGACCTACATCACAGATACGCAGTATTTT. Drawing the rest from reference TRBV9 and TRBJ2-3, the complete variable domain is DSGVTQTPKHLITATGQRVTLRCSPRSGDLSVYWYQQSLDQGLQFLIQYYNGEERAKGNILERFSAQQFPDLHSELNLSSLELGDSALYFCASSTGTYITDTQYFGPGTRLTVL.

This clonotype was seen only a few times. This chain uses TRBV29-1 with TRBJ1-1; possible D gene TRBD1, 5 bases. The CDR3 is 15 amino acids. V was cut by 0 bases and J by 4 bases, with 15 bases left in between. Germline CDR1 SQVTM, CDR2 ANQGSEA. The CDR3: CSVEDLGREGTEAFF. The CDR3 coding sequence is TGCAGCGTTGAAGATCTTGGCAGGGAAGGCACTGAAGCTTTCTTT.

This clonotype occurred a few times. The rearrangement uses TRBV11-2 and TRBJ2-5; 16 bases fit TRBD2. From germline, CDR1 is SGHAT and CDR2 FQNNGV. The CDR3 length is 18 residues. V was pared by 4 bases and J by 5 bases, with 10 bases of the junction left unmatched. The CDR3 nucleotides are TGTGCCAGCAGCTGGACGGGACTAGCGGGGGGGCCGGGGGAGACCCAGTACTTC. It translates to CASSWTGLAGGPGETQYF. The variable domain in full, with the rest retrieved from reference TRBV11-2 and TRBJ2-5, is EAGVAQSPRYKIIEKRQSVAFWCNPISGHATLYWYQQILGQGPKLLIQFQNNGVVDDSQLPKDRFSAERLKGVDSTLKIQPAKLEDSAVYLCASSWTGLAGGPGETQYFGPGTRLLVL.

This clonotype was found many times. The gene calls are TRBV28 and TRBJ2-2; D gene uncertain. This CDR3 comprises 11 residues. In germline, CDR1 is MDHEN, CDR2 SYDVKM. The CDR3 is CSHQRSGELFF. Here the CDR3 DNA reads TGTTCCCACCAAAGATCCGGGGAGCTGTTTTTT.

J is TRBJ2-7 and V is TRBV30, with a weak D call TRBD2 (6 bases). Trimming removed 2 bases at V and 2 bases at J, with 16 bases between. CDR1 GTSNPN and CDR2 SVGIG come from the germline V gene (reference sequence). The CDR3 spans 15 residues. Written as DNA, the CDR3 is TGTGCCTGGAGTCCCGGATTTGGGGGGACCTACGAGCAGTACTTC. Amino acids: CAWSPGFGGTYEQYF.

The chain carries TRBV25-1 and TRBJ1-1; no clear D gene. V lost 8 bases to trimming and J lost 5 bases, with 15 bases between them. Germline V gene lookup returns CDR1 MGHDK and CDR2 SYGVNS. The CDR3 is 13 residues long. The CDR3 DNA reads TGTGCCAGCCCAAGACCGGGAGGGACTGAAGCTTTCTTT. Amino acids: CASPRPGGTEAFF. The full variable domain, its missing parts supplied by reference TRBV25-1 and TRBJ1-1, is EADIYQTPRYLVIGTGKKITLECSQTMGHDKMYWYQQDPGMELHLIHYSYGVNSTEKGDLSSESTVSRIRTEHFPLTLESARPSHTSQYLCASPRPGGTEAFFGQGTRLTVV.

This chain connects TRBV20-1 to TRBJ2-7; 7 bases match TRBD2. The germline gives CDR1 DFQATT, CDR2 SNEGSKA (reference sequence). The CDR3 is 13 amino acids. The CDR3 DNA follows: TGCAGCGCCCAAGCGGGAACGTCCTACGAGCAGTACTTC. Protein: CSAQAGTSYEQYF.

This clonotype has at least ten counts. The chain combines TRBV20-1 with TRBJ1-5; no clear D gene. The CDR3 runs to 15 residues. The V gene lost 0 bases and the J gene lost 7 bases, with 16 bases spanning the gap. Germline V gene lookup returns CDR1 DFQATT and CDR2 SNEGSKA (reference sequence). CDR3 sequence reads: CSARDWRRLNQPQHF. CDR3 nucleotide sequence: TGCAGTGCTAGAGATTGGAGAAGGCTTAACCAGCCCCAGCATTTT.

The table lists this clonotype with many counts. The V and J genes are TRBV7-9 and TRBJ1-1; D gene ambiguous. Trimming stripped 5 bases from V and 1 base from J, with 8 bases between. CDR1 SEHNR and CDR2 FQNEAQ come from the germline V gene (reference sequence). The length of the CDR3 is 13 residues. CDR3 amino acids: CASSRTENTEAFF. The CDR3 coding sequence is TGTGCCAGCAGCCGAACGGAGAACACTGAAGCTTTCTTT.

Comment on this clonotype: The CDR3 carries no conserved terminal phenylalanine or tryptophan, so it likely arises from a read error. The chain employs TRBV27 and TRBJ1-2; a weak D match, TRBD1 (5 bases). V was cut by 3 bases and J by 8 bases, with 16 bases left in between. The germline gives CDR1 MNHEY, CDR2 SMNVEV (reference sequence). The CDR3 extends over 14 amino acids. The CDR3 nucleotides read TGTGCCAGCAGTTTGGGATCCGGGACCCACGGCTACACCCTC. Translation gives CASSLGSGTHGYTL.